This TCR beta chain was sequenced for a study of cytomegalovirus exposure and HLA in healthy donors. Study at large: A data release that came early held approximately 85 million unique TCRs from HLA-typed donors. Overall study results and limits: Cytomegalovirus-associated status was assigned to 150 or so TCR beta chains. The majority of TCR sequences were rare, yet some public TCRs appeared in many donors. Donors were assumed by presence/absence analyses to have roughly uniform sequencing depth.

With 2 bases clipped from V and 4 bases from J, the junction kept 14 bases outside the gene matches. CDR1 LNHDA and CDR2 SQIVND come from the germline V gene (reference sequence). The CDR3 loop spans 19 amino acids. On this clone itself: Its antigen is not identified.

Primers: 60 Vbeta forward and 13 Jbeta reverse. Sequencing was performed with immunoSEQ multiplex PCR; in TCRdb, only in-frame clones are kept and a portion is missing. This sample yields around 120,000 clones, of which 75% to 85% are seen a single time; over 2.5% belongs to the top ten. This clonotype originated in a male donor in good health and CMV-seronegative. The chain recombines TRBV19 with TRBJ2-4, with 10 nucleotides matching TRBD2. The sample comprised PBMCs. CDR3 loop: CASSIRLAGSDRGKNIQYF. DNA for the CDR3: TGTGCCAGTAGTATACGACTAGCGGGTTCAGATCGGGGTAAAAACATTCAGTACTTC.